This entry lists 15 T cell receptor beta chains sequenced from one sample in a study of CD8+ T cells in alopecia areata. Following extraction, RNA underwent reverse transcription to cDNA, which served as the sequencing template. Profiled with immunoSEQ multiplex PCR; TCRdb holds only in-frame clones, not every one. The repertoire holds about 210,000 clones, with around two fifths as singletons. The treatment was: oral pan-JAK inhibitor, 5-10 mg twice daily. The material sequenced was CD4+ T cells sorted from blood, taken around week 37, from a patient treated with tofacitinib. These receptors came from a human donor with alopecia areata.

Only a few counts were recorded for this clone. The chain employs TRBV5-1 and TRBJ2-6, with D maybe TRBD2 (5 bases). V lost 3 bases, J lost 0 bases, and 13 bases lay in between. In germline, CDR1 is SGHRS, CDR2 YFSETQ. This CDR3 is 17 amino acids long. The CDR3 loop reads CASSSGLFSSGANVLTF. For the CDR3, the DNA is TGCGCCAGCAGCTCCGGACTGTTTAGCTCTGGGGCCAACGTCCTGACTTTC.

A remark on this clone: The same CDR3 arises from other DNA sequences in this sample as well. This rearrangement joins TRBV7-9 to TRBJ2-7; D gene unclear. The germline CDR1 and CDR2 sequences are SEHNR and FQNEAQ (reference sequence). V lost 3 bases and J lost 4, with 7 bases in between. CDR3 size: 12 residues. The CDR3 DNA sequence: TGTGCCAGCAGCTTCGGACGTTACGAGCAGTACTTC. Translated: CASSFGRYEQYF.

This clone was observed a few times. This chain links TRBV30 with TRBJ2-1, with D unclear. The CDR3 consists of 14 residues. Looked up from germline, CDR1 is GTSNPN and CDR2 is SVGIG (reference sequence). V lost 7 bases, J lost 0 bases, and 13 bases lay in between. In DNA form, the CDR3 reads TGTGCCTCGATGACACTGAGCTCCTACAATGAGCAGTTCTTC. This translates into CASMTLSSYNEQFF.

This clone was picked up many times. One end of the junction fails to match germline, which may point to a read error. J is TRBJ2-7 and V is TRBV7-8; D gene uncertain. The CDR3 spans 13 residues. CDR1 is SGHVS and CDR2 is FQNEAQ in the germline V gene. The CDR3 DNA reads TGTGCCAGCAACTTAGGGCCGGGCTACGAGCAGTACTTC. Translation: CASNLGPGYEQYF.

This clone occurred a few times. The chain couples TRBV29-1 to TRBJ1-1; D perhaps matches TRBD1 (6 bases). Germline V gives CDR1 SQVTM, CDR2 ANQGSEA. CDR3 length: 12 residues. V dropped 1 base and J dropped 6 bases, with 9 bases sitting between them. The CDR3 DNA follows: TGCAGCGTTGAAGGGGGGGGCCCTGAAGCTTTCTTT. Protein product: CSVEGGGPEAFF.

The genes are TRBV19 and TRBJ1-2; D ambiguous. Per the germline V gene, CDR1 is LNHDA and CDR2 is SQIVND (reference sequence). This CDR3 is 16 amino acids long. The V end lost 3 bases, the J end lost 4 bases, and 18 bases lay between the germline ends. The CDR3: CASSIPSRSLSYGYTF. In nucleotides, the CDR3 is TGTGCCAGTAGTATCCCTTCGAGGAGCTTATCCTATGGCTACACCTTC.

The V call is TRBV19, the J call TRBJ2-1; 12 bases match TRBD2. Per germline, CDR1 LNHDA and CDR2 SQIVND (reference sequence). This CDR3 spans 14 amino acids. Unmatched junction bases numbered 3, after V lost 5 bases and J lost 7 bases. CDR3 protein: CASSWTSGVNEQFF. The CDR3 coding sequence is TGTGCCAGTAGTTGGACTAGCGGGGTAAATGAGCAGTTCTTC.

The chain employs TRBV30 and TRBJ1-5, with no clear D. Germline V CDR1 and CDR2: GTSNPN, SVGIG (reference sequence). The CDR3 is 13 amino acids. V lost 3 bases, J lost 3 bases, and 9 bases lay in between. CDR3 in DNA: TGTGCCTGGAGCCCCGGAATCAATCAGCCCCAGCATTTT. Translating gives CAWSPGINQPQHF.

This clone showed up just once. This sequence joins TRBV7-2 and TRBJ2-7; a weak D match, TRBD1 (5 bases). Deletions cut 5 bases from V and 2 bases from J, with 13 bases between. CDR1 and CDR2 (germline): SGHTA, FQGNSA. The CDR3 loop spans 14 amino acids. In nucleotides, the CDR3 is TGTGCCAGCAGCCCAAGACAGTTACCCTACGAGCAGTACTTC. Its protein product is CASSPRQLPYEQYF.

This clone showed up just once. J is TRBJ1-4 and V is TRBV27; D uncertain. V lost 11 bases to trimming and J lost 8 bases, with 15 bases between them. CDR1 and CDR2 from the germline V gene are MNHEY and SMNVEV (reference sequence). The CDR3 is made up of 12 amino acids. The CDR3 region has the DNA TGTGCCTCGCGGGGTGAGGACGAAAAACTGTTTTTT. It translates to CASRGEDEKLFF.

This clone was seen a single time. The chain recombines TRBV4-1 with TRBJ1-2, with TRBD1 identical over 8 bases. V shed 0 bases, J shed 9 bases, and the junction held 6 bases outside the gene matches. The CDR3 consists of 14 residues. In germline, CDR1 is MGHRA, CDR2 YSYEKL. CDR3 DNA sequence: TGCGCCAGCAGCCAAGACAGGGGGCGTTTTAGCTACACCTTC. It translates to CASSQDRGRFSYTF.

This clone appeared a few times. The chain carries TRBV19 and TRBJ2-2; D gene ambiguous. The CDR3 runs to 12 residues. V was trimmed by 6 bases and J by 8 bases, leaving 10 bases between them. Germline values: CDR1 LNHDA, CDR2 SQIVND (reference sequence). The CDR3 nucleotides are TGTGCCAGTAGCAACATCCGGGGGGAGCTGTTTTTT. The encoded protein is CASSNIRGELFF.

The CDR3 DNA reads as TGTGCCAGCAGCTACCCCGGGATCTCTGGGGCCAACGTCCTGACTTTC. It codes for CASSYPGISGANVLTF. The genes are TRBV11-2 and TRBJ2-6, with D tentatively TRBD2 (5 bases). Trimming removed 4 bases from V and 0 bases from J, with 10 bases in between. Germline CDR1 is SGHAT and CDR2 is FQNNGV. The CDR3 runs 16 residues.

By frequency in the sample, this clone is medium-sized. The V and J genes are TRBV4-1 and TRBJ2-7, with D tentatively TRBD2 (6 bases). Germline CDR1 reads MGHRA; CDR2 reads YSYEKL. V lost 1 base and J lost 4, with 8 bases in between. The CDR3 consists of 13 residues. CDR3 protein: CASSQGREYEQYF. DNA of the CDR3: TGCGCCAGCAGCCAAGGGCGGGAATACGAGCAGTACTTC.

In its sample, this clone was seen a few times. The rearrangement joins TRBV29-1 to TRBJ2-5, with 8 bases matching TRBD1. The CDR3 length is 14 residues. Trimming took 6 bases from V and 2 from J; bases not matched to a gene: 8. The germline V gene has CDR1 SQVTM and CDR2 ANQGSEA. The CDR3 DNA sequence: TGCAGCGTCGCCCCAGGGACAGGTCAAGAGACCCAGTACTTC. It yields the protein CSVAPGTGQETQYF.